This T cell receptor beta chain was documented in a study of type 1 regulatory T cells. As for the study in general: T-allo10 is a Tr1-enriched, alloantigen-specific CD4 T cell product made in vitro.

Findings and limits, study-wide: Tr1 cells had a more restricted TCR repertoire than non-Tr1 cells.

Note on this clonotype: The antigen is not known.

TCRdb redid the calling of the reads with MiXCR, one entry per CDR3 protein. The profile shows more than 60,000 distinct CDR3 sequences, about 50% of them singletons. V was cut by 3 bases and J by 5 bases, with 14 bases left in between. The length of the CDR3 is 15 residues. The genes are TRBV12-3 or TRBV12-4 and TRBJ2-1; weak D call: TRBD1 (5 bases). The TCR sequence derives from a human donor in good health. Sequencing was done on a sample of cultured non-Tr1 T cells, either the whole culture or a sorted T cell fraction (not recorded which). The CDR3 spells CASSFGANADNEQFF. In DNA form, the CDR3 reads TGTGCCAGCAGTTTTGGGGCCAACGCGGACAATGAGCAGTTCTTC.